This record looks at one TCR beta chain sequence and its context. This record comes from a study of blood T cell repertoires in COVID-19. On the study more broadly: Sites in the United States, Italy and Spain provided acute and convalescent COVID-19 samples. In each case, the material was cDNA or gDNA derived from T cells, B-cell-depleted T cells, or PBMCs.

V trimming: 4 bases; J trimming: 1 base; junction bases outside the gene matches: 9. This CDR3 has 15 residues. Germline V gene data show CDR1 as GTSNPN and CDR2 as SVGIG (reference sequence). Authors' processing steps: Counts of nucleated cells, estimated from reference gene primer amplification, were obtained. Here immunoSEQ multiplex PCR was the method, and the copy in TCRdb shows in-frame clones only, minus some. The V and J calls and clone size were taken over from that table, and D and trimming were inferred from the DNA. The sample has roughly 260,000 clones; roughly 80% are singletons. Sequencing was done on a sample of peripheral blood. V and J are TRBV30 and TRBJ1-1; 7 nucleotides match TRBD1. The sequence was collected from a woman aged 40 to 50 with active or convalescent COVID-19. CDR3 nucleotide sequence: TGTGCCTGGACACCGGTCGGGACAGCGAACACTGAAGCTTTCTTT. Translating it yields CAWTPVGTANTEAFF.